Listed below are T cell receptor beta chains from one sample, sequenced in a study of shared clonotypes between healthy human individuals. Some clones are missing from TCRdb's copy, which holds only in-frame ones; the method was immunoSEQ multiplex PCR. The data show over a million clones, 95% to 99% seen once. Sample: naive CD4+ T cells sorted from blood. The origin of the receptors is a young man in good health. Both conserved end residues are part of each CDR3. Each record gives: D gene, J gene, V gene, clone size, CDR3 DNA, CDR3 protein. A D gene is named only where the DNA matches it firmly. Not every row has a clone size; where given, it reads once, few, many or a size class.

TRBD1 | TRBJ1-1 | TRBV27 | NA | TGTGCCAGCAGACGGACAGGGAGGGCTGAAGCTTTCTTT | CASRRTGRAEAFF
NA | TRBJ2-4 | TRBV6-6 | NA | TGTGCCAGCAGCCAAGGGGGTGAAAACATTCAGTACTTC | CASSQGGENIQYF
NA | TRBJ2-5 | TRBV6-5 | NA | TGTGCCAGCAGTTACGCAGGGGTAGAGACCCAGTACTTC | CASSYAGVETQYF
TRBD2 | TRBJ2-3 | TRBV27 | NA | TGTGCCAGCAGTTCAATAGCGGGAGCCGGGGGAGATACGCAGTATTTT | CASSSIAGAGGDTQYF
TRBD1 | TRBJ2-2 | TRBV5-1 | NA | TGCGCCAGCAGGCTGCAGGGGGATGCCGGGGAGCTGTTTTTT | CASRLQGDAGELFF
TRBD1 | TRBJ2-7 | TRBV10-2 | once | TGCGCCAGCAGCGAGACAGGGAAGCCCTACGAGCAGTACTTC | CASSETGKPYEQYF
TRBD2 | TRBJ2-3 | TRBV29-1 | NA | TGCAGCGCCCATACCCTACTACTAGCGGGCACAGATACGCAGTATTTT | CSAHTLLLAGTDTQYF
NA | TRBJ1-5 | TRBV28 | once | TGTGCCAGCATGGAGCAGGGGTCCCAGCCCCAGCATTTT | CASMEQGSQPQHF
TRBD1 | TRBJ2-2 | TRBV7-9 | once | TGTGCCAGCAGCTCCGGACAGGTTGCCGGGGAGCTGTTTTTT | CASSSGQVAGELFF
TRBD2 | TRBJ2-1 | TRBV27 | NA | TGTGCCAGCAGTGCCCTAGCGGGAGGCCCCTACAATGAGCAGTTCTTC | CASSALAGGPYNEQFF
NA | TRBJ1-5 | TRBV2 | NA | TGTGCCAGCAGTTCCTCAGGGGACGGAAGCAATCAGCCCCAGCATTTT | CASSSSGDGSNQPQHF
NA | TRBJ2-7 | TRBV6-1 | NA | TGTGCCAGCAGTGAAGGCCTCGTCTACTACGAGCAGTACTTC | CASSEGLVYYEQYF
NA | TRBJ1-1 | TRBV30 | few | TGTGCCTGTTGTCAGGGCGGCACTGAAGCTTTCTTT | CACCQGGTEAFF
NA | TRBJ1-2 | TRBV2 | NA | TGTGCCAGCAGCGCCCTTTCCAGCAACTATGGCTACACCTTC | CASSALSSNYGYTF
NA | TRBJ1-4 | TRBV18 | NA | TGTGCCAGCTCACTACCCAGCAGGGTCGGGGAAAAACTGTTTTTT | CASSLPSRVGEKLFF
TRBD1 | TRBJ2-7 | TRBV15 | NA | TGTGCCACCAGCAGAGATCCCGGGACAGACTCCTACGAGCAGTACTTC | CATSRDPGTDSYEQYF
TRBD2 | TRBJ2-1 | TRBV9 | NA | TGTGCCAGCAGCGTAGATCTCAGCGGGAGGGTTTTGGATGAGCAGTTCTTC | CASSVDLSGRVLDEQFF
TRBD1 | TRBJ2-7 | TRBV5-6 | NA | TGTGCCAGCAGCGCCGGGACAGTATTCTACGAGCAGTACTTC | CASSAGTVFYEQYF
NA | TRBJ1-2 | TRBV6-5 | NA | TGTGCCAGCAGGGGCTACACCTTC | CASRGYTF
NA | TRBJ2-1 | TRBV9 | NA | TGTGCCAGCAGCATTGGCCGGGACACCGTTTGGAATGAGCAGTTCTTC | CASSIGRDTVWNEQFF
NA | TRBJ2-5 | TRBV10-3 | NA | TGTGCCATCAGTGAGTCAGGCCCCCAAGAGACCCAGTACTTC | CAISESGPQETQYF
NA | TRBJ1-4 | TRBV15 | NA | TGTGCCACCAGCAGGCCCTCAGGGGCGATAAAGGAAAAACTGTTTTTT | CATSRPSGAIKEKLFF
NA | TRBJ2-3 | TRBV15 | NA | TGTGCCACCAGCAGAGAATTGCCTAGCAGTTCATCGGATACGCAGTATTTT | CATSRELPSSSSDTQYF
NA | TRBJ1-1 | TRBV9 | NA | TGTGCCAGCAGCGTAAGCCCCCTGTTCCTAAACACTGAAGCTTTCTTT | CASSVSPLFLNTEAFF
TRBD1 | TRBJ2-3 | TRBV2 | NA | TGTGCCAGCAGGGCTAGGACAGGAGAAAGCACAGATACGCAGTATTTT | CASRARTGESTDTQYF